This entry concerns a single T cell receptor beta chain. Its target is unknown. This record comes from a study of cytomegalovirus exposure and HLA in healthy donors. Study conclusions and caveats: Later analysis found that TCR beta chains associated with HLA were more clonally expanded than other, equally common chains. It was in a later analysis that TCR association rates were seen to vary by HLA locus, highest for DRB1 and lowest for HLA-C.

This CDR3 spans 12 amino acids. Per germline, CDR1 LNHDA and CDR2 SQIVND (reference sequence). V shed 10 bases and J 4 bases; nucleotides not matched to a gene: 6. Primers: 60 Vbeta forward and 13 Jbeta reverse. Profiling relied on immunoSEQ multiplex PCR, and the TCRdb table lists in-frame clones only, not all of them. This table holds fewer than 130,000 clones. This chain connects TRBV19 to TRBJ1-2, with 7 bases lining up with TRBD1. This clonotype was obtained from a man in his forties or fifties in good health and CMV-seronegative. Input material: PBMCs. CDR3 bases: TGTGCCACGACCGGGACAGTCTATGGCTACACCTTC. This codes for CATTGTVYGYTF.